This T cell receptor (beta chain) was documented in a study of T cells after yellow fever vaccination (dated by TCRdb to about 2019). For the wider study: The SMART-Seq v4 Ultra Low Input RNA kit was used to prepare libraries from fractions with low cell numbers. To track T-cell clones before and after primary and booster YFV17D yellow fever vaccination, bulk TCR alpha and beta repertoires were sequenced longitudinally. Two healthy male donors, one aged 18 to 30 and one aged 30 to 40 years, made up the cohort. Blood samples were taken at several timepoints before and after primary and secondary immunization, and bulk PBMC replicates and cell subsets were isolated. Summary of the overall study and its limitations: A small share of clonotypes was detected in both CD4 and CD8 compartments, with the overlap likely arising from convergent recombination. Computational filtering was required because FACS-sorted repertoires could contain abundant contaminating clonotypes from the bulk population. After the booster, most of the clones that had expanded following primary vaccination were detected again (just under 97% of CD4 and around nine tenths of CD8), which suggests that memory was broadly maintained. Because only a couple of donors were included in the study, the extent to which the findings can be generalized is limited. The secondary T-cell response was found to be weaker but faster than the primary response, with a peak reached on day 5 rather than on day 15.

The sample's treatment or condition label, in plain terms: live attenuated yellow fever vaccine strain. At each blood-draw timepoint, two biological replicates of bulk PBMCs were collected. A standard Ficoll-Paque protocol was used to isolate PBMCs from peripheral blood. TriZol was used to extract RNA from bulk PBMCs, CD4 and CD8 fractions, and dextramer-positive and dextramer-negative fractions. TCR cDNA was synthesized by 5'RACE template switching, which introduced a universal primer site and unique molecular identifiers. Priming for cDNA synthesis came from both the TCR alpha and TCR beta constant segments. Library amplification involved two PCR steps, and the second step added sample barcodes and sequencing adapters. Sequencing of the libraries was done on either Illumina HiSeq 2500 (2x100 bp) or NovaSeq (2x150 bp). The source study handled its data this way. MIGEC was used to demultiplex reads and collapse the reads into UMI consensus sequences, and MiXCR was used for V(D)J alignment. Using edgeR on replicate PBMC samples, clonotypes were called vaccine-responding if FDR was below 0.01 and the log2 fold change was above 5 up to day 15. Bulk clonotypes were assigned CD4 or CD8 identity according to which sequenced CD4 or CD8 repertoire held them at higher abundance. TCRdb applied fastp at Q25 and MiXCR to the public reads, then kept only in-frame beta chains. Every distinct CDR3 protein forms one entry, paired with its most common genes and DNA. The V and J calls reflect TCRdb's pipeline rather than the authors' work. The sample includes hundreds of thousands of distinct CDR3 sequences, with approximately 13% observed a single time. The ten largest account for under 15% of the sample.

On this clonotype: Its antigen target is currently unknown. No much larger clone exists at a distance of one base, and base qualities are not known.

A distance of 7 bases separates the germline ends of V and J, which lose 1 base and 0 bases respectively. Sequences LGHNA (CDR1) and YSLEER (CDR2) are obtained from the germline V gene. Spanning cysteine to phenylalanine, the CDR3 consists of 15 amino acids. Only CDR3 DNA remains: 45 bases, in frame from the first base. The chain employs TRBV4-3 and TRBJ2-1; no D segment can be confidently identified. This sequence originates from a young man who received the YFV17D yellow fever vaccine. Material: PBMCs, obtained on the day of the yellow fever booster vaccination. The nucleotide sequence reads TGCGCCAGCAGCCAAGCCACACGCTCCTACAATGAGCAGTTCTTC. This is translated as CASSQATRSYNEQFF.